Listed here are 20 T cell receptor beta chains from one sample, sequenced in a study of PD-1 blockade in classical Hodgkin lymphoma. Only in-frame clones appear in the TCRdb table, and some are missing; sequencing was by immunoSEQ multiplex PCR. The table shows 40,000 to 50,000 clones, with over 70% occurring only once. Each patient relapsed following autologous stem cell transplantation, and prior brentuximab vedotin exposure differed. The sequences come from peripheral blood mononuclear cells (PBMCs), collected at baseline. The receptors stem from a human donor with classical Hodgkin lymphoma.

The chain links TRBV30 to TRBJ1-4; 7 positions match TRBD1. Germline V lookup: CDR1 GTSNPN, CDR2 SVGIG (reference sequence). Trimming at V came to 4 bases and at J to 4 bases, leaving 9 bases not matched to a gene. The CDR3 is 15 residues long. The CDR3 bases are TGTGCCTGGAACCTTGAGGGGGCGCGTAATGAAAAACTGTTTTTT. Encoded protein: CAWNLEGARNEKLFF.

J is TRBJ2-2 and V is TRBV21-1. TRBV21-1 counts as a pseudogene. This CDR3 has 18 residues. The CDR3 sequence: CASSKRLHPLVNTGELFF. For the CDR3, the DNA is TGTGCCAGCAGCAAACGGCTCCACCCCCTGGTTAACACCGGGGAGCTGTTTTTT.

This clone was seen once. This sequence joins TRBV5-1 and TRBJ2-3; 8 bases agree with TRBD1. V lost 4 bases, J lost 2 bases, and 9 bases stayed unmatched. Germline V gene lookup returns CDR1 SGHRS and CDR2 YFSETQ. The CDR3 is 16 residues long. Here the CDR3 DNA reads TGCGCCAGCAGCAAGGTCGGACAGGGCCTCACAGATACGCAGTATTTT. Translation gives CASSKVGQGLTDTQYF.

The V call is TRBV27, the J call TRBJ2-7; TRBD2 aligns across 11 bases. In germline, CDR1 is MNHEY, CDR2 SMNVEV (reference sequence). V was pared by 3 bases and J by 2 bases, with 3 bases of the junction left unmatched. The CDR3 runs 15 residues. CDR3 DNA sequence: TGTGCCAGCAGTTTGACTAGCGGGACCGCCTACGAGCAGTACTTC. Translated: CASSLTSGTAYEQYF.

A few counts support this clone. The DNA for the CDR3 is TGTGCCAGTAAGACTAGCGGGTTATCCAAAGAGCAGTTCTTC. Translating it yields CASKTSGLSKEQFF. The V call is TRBV7-2, the J call TRBJ2-1; TRBD2 matches at 10 bases. Germline V lookup: CDR1 SGHTA, CDR2 FQGNSA. This CDR3 region has 14 residues. Trimming took 9 bases from V and 10 from J; bases not matched to a gene: 12.

The chain uses TRBV6-5 and TRBJ2-3; 7 bases line up with TRBD2. The CDR3 contains 14 residues. The trim removed 10 bases at V and 3 bases at J, leaving 10 bases unmatched. Germline CDR1 MNHEY, CDR2 SVGAGI. This chain's CDR3 is CATRRGSGTDTQYF. As DNA, the CDR3 is TGTGCCACCAGAAGGGGTAGCGGGACAGATACGCAGTATTTT.

This rearrangement joins TRBV27 to TRBJ1-4; 7 bases map to TRBD1. Per the germline V gene, CDR1 is MNHEY and CDR2 is SMNVEV (reference sequence). The CDR3 is 13 amino acids. With V trimmed by 3 bases and J by 6 bases, 1 base remained unmatched. Here the CDR3 reads CASSFQGDEKLFF. Here the CDR3 DNA reads TGTGCCAGCAGTTTCCAGGGGGATGAAAAACTGTTTTTT.

The gene calls are TRBV9 and TRBJ2-3, with no clear D. Per the germline V gene, CDR1 is SGDLS and CDR2 is YYNGEE. This CDR3 contains 14 residues. V lost 1 base to trimming and J lost 2 bases, with 8 bases between them. The CDR3 sequence is CASSVRLSTDTQYF. CDR3 bases: TGTGCCAGCAGCGTACGGCTCTCCACAGATACGCAGTATTTT.

The gene calls are TRBV7-2 and TRBJ2-5; 7 positions agree with TRBD2. The V gene end was trimmed by 2 bases and the J gene end by 0 bases; junction bases not matched to a gene: 3. The germline V gene has CDR1 SGHTA and CDR2 FQGNSA. The CDR3 consists of 15 residues. As DNA, the CDR3 is TGTGCCAGCAGCTTACTAGCGGCTTACCAAGAGACCCAGTACTTC. It translates to CASSLLAAYQETQYF.

As regards this clone: An end of the junction differs from the germline gene, which may be a read error. This chain joins TRBV29-1 and TRBJ2-7; D is unresolved. The CDR3 runs 8 residues. The germline V gene encodes CDR1 SQVTM and CDR2 ANQGSEA. In DNA form, the CDR3 reads TGCAGCGTTGATGGTCGGGACTTC. It specifies CSVDGRDF.

V gene TRBV27 combines with J gene TRBJ2-3; D might be TRBD2 (7 bases). V was clipped by 4 bases and J by 4 bases, with 18 bases between them. CDR3 length: 16 residues. CDR1 is MNHEY, CDR2 SMNVEV, per germline (reference sequence). Written as DNA, the CDR3 is TGTGCCAGCAGTTCCCTAGGGGGGGGAAGGGCAGATACGCAGTATTTT. Translated, it gives CASSSLGGGRADTQYF.

The V and J genes are TRBV5-1 and TRBJ2-2; 8 bases agree with TRBD2. Germline loops: CDR1 SGHRS, CDR2 YFSETQ. The CDR3 extends over 14 amino acids. V was clipped by 4 bases and J by 4 bases; unmatched bases: 3. CDR3 coding DNA: TGCGCCAGCAGCAGAAGCGGGGGCACCGGGGAGCTGTTTTTT. Translating gives CASSRSGGTGELFF.

The J gene is TRBJ2-7, the V gene TRBV7-2, with a weak D call TRBD2 (5 bases). V was trimmed by 6 bases and J by 4 bases, leaving 19 bases between them. The CDR3 sequence is 15 residues long. Germline-derived CDR1 and CDR2 are SGHTA and FQGNSA. CDR3 DNA: TGTGCCAGCAGACCTCGGGATAGCGCAGTTTACGAGCAGTACTTC. Its translation: CASRPRDSAVYEQYF.

For this clone: A read error may account for a junction end that differs from germline. The V call is TRBV7-2, the J call TRBJ2-7, with TRBD2 as a possible D gene (5 bases). Per germline, CDR1 SGHTA and CDR2 FQGNSA. There are 16 residues in the CDR3. Here the CDR3 DNA reads TGCGCCAGCAGCCAAGGTCTAGCTATAAGCTCCTACGAGCAGTACTTC. Protein product: CASSQGLAISSYEQYF. The whole variable domain, filled in from reference TRBV7-2 and TRBJ2-7, reads GAGVSQSPSNKVTEKGKDVELRCDPISGHTALYWYRQSLGQGLEFLIYFQGNSAPDKSGLPSDRFSAERTGGSVSTLTIQRTQQEDSAVYLCASSQGLAISSYEQYFGPGTRLTVT.

Only a few counts were recorded for this clone. The V and J genes are TRBV15 and TRBJ2-1; D call uncertain. V shed 2 bases and J shed 4 bases, with 15 bases lying between them. The V gene's germline CDR1 is LNHNV and CDR2 YYDKDF (reference sequence). The CDR3 is 16 amino acids. The CDR3 DNA is TGTGCCACCAGCAGATGGAACCGGACCCGATACAATGAGCAGTTCTTC. Its protein is CATSRWNRTRYNEQFF.

The CDR3, as DNA: TGTGCCAGCAGCTTAGTTAGTCTGGGGACTCTCTACGAGCAGTACTTC. Its translation is CASSLVSLGTLYEQYF. The chain has TRBV11-2 and TRBJ2-7; TRBD2 might be the D (6 bases). Trimming pared 1 base from V and 3 bases from J, leaving 16 bases between. CDR3 length: 16 residues. From germline, CDR1 is SGHAT and CDR2 FQNNGV.

This clone has a count of ten or more. This chain's CDR3 is CASRIVAGAGNEQFF. CDR3 coding DNA: TGTGCCAGCAGGATAGTAGCGGGAGCGGGCAATGAGCAGTTCTTC. The chain carries TRBV27 and TRBJ2-1; 9 bases agree with TRBD2. The ends lost 6 bases at V and 6 bases at J; junction bases unmatched: 9. Germline CDR1 and CDR2: MNHEY and SMNVEV (reference sequence). CDR3 length equals 15 residues.

The rearrangement links TRBV7-2 to TRBJ2-7; the D gene is possibly TRBD2 (6 bases). CDR3 length: 13 amino acids. In germline, CDR1 is SGHTA, CDR2 FQGNSA. Trimming took off 3 bases at V and 6 bases at J, with 12 bases between the two ends. The CDR3 region has the DNA TGTGCCAGCAGCTTCGCTAGCGATCGCGAGCAGTACTTC. Its translation: CASSFASDREQYF.

V usage is TRBV5-1 and J usage is TRBJ2-7, with a tentative D call TRBD1 (6 bases). The CDR3 is 12 amino acids. In germline, CDR1 is SGHRS, CDR2 YFSETQ. Trimming pared 3 bases from V and 3 bases from J, leaving 7 bases between. The chain's CDR3 is CASSSQGYEQYF. The CDR3 DNA follows: TGCGCCAGCAGCTCACAGGGCTACGAGCAGTACTTC.

The chain links TRBV7-9 to TRBJ2-5; D is possibly TRBD1 (6 bases). From germline, CDR1 is SEHNR and CDR2 FQNEAQ (reference sequence). The CDR3 contains 13 residues. V was trimmed by 5 bases and J by 3 bases, leaving 10 bases between them. The CDR3 bases are TGTGCCAGCAGCGTTACAGGGAAAGAGACCCAGTACTTC. Translated: CASSVTGKETQYF.